This T cell receptor (beta chain) emerged from a study of T-cell memory formation after mild COVID-19. This clonotype was seen only a few times. Trimming left V 5 bases short and J 0 bases short, with 14 bases between. This CDR3 region has 17 residues. The germline V gene encodes CDR1 SGHTA and CDR2 FQGNSA. TCRdb itself ran the 5' RACE reads through MiXCR, one entry per CDR3 protein. The sample yields 300,000 to 350,000 distinct CDR3 sequences, approximately 13% seen once. The receptor was isolated from a man between 18 and 29 years old who had mild COVID-19 (a few samples of this study predate the infection). Cell type and time point are not known. The rearrangement links TRBV7-2 to TRBJ2-6; D is unresolved. The sample was PBMCs or a T cell subset sorted from them (not recorded which). The CDR3: CASSPTQFSSGANVLTF. As DNA, the CDR3 is TGTGCCAGCAGCCCGACACAGTTCAGCTCTGGGGCCAACGTCCTGACTTTC.